The 27 T cell receptor beta chains listed next were all sequenced from one sample in a study of persistence of HIV-infected CD4 T cells. Cells were stimulated nonspecifically with anti-CD3/anti-CD28 magnetic beads. Sorting selected CD4+ T cells upregulating both CD40 ligand and CD69. The libraries were made with immunoSEQ version 4 in survey mode. The table came from immunoSEQ multiplex PCR; TCRdb's copy has only in-frame clones and leaves some out. The top ten hold under 2% of the sample, which has tens of thousands of clones, 90% to 95% seen once. Their antigen targets remain unknown. The specimen was CD4+ T cells sorted from PBMCs after approximately 20-hour stimulation, collected from a patient who received antiretroviral therapy. The receptor set was obtained from an adult man with HIV who was CMV-seropositive.

In this sample, this clone turned up once. This sequence joins TRBV7-2 and TRBJ1-3; D unresolved. V lost 5 bases to trimming and J lost 0 bases, with 14 bases between them. The CDR3 extends over 16 amino acids. The germline V gene has CDR1 SGHTA and CDR2 FQGNSA. The CDR3, as DNA: TGTGCCAGCAGCGCCTTACATGCCTTCTCTGGAAACACCATATATTTT. Amino acid sequence: CASSALHAFSGNTIYF.

This chain connects TRBV5-1 to TRBJ2-3; TRBD1 matches at 9 bases. J gave up 0 bases and V 2 bases, and 4 bases lay outside the gene matches. Germline V gene sequence: CDR1 SGHRS, CDR2 YFSETQ. There are 16 residues in the CDR3. CDR3 bases: TGCGCCAGCAGCTTAGCACAGGGGGCCAGCACAGATACGCAGTATTTT. Residues: CASSLAQGASTDTQYF.

The rearrangement uses TRBV5-1 and TRBJ1-1; D might be TRBD1 (6 bases). The V end lost 6 bases, the J end lost 6 bases, and 15 bases lay between the germline ends. In germline, CDR1 is SGHRS, CDR2 YFSETQ. This CDR3 has 13 amino acids. CDR3 bases: TGCGCCAGCACCCCACAGGGATCCGCTGAAGCTTTCTTT. The encoded protein is CASTPQGSAEAFF.

This chain joins TRBV7-2 and TRBJ2-2; D might be TRBD2 (6 bases). Trimming left V 1 base short and J 4 bases short, with 13 bases between. The CDR3 runs to 16 residues. Germline V gene lookup returns CDR1 SGHTA and CDR2 FQGNSA. CDR3 sequence (DNA): TGTGCCAGCAGCTTAGATGGCGGGGCCTTCACCGGGGAGCTGTTTTTT. Translating it yields CASSLDGGAFTGELFF.

This rearrangement joins TRBV3-1 (or the pseudogene TRBV3-2) to TRBJ2-7; TRBD2 agrees at 8 bases. This CDR3 spans 15 amino acids. Germline V gene lookup returns CDR1 LGHDT and CDR2 YNNKEL (reference sequence). Trimming at V came to 3 bases and at J to 1 base, leaving 5 bases not matched to a gene. DNA for the CDR3: TGTGCCAGCAGCCAGGGAGCGGGGGCATCCTACGAGCAGTACTTC. This translates into CASSQGAGASYEQYF.

The chain employs TRBV6-2 or TRBV6-3 and TRBJ1-5; D might be TRBD1 (6 bases). CDR3 length: 18 amino acids. Between the trimmed V and J ends, which lost 0 bases and 0 bases, there was a span of 15 bases. Germline CDR1 reads MNHEY; CDR2 reads SVGEGT. The CDR3 region is CASSYSLIGGRSNQPQHF. The DNA for the CDR3 is TGTGCCAGCAGTTACTCGTTAATAGGGGGTCGTAGCAATCAGCCCCAGCATTTT.

In its sample, this clone was seen a few times. The chain has TRBV2 and TRBJ1-3; 7 bases agree with TRBD1. V lost 6 bases, J lost 2 bases, and 7 bases stayed unmatched. The CDR3 is 15 residues long. Germline assignment: CDR1 SNHLY and CDR2 FYNNEI. CDR3 nucleotides: TGTGCCAGCAGGCCGACAGGGTTCACTGGAAACACCATATATTTT. Translation: CASRPTGFTGNTIYF.

The rearrangement links TRBV2 to TRBJ1-1; no clear D. The germline V gene encodes CDR1 SNHLY and CDR2 FYNNEI. V lost 4 bases, J lost 5 bases, and 17 bases lay in between. The CDR3 runs to 15 residues. CDR3 in DNA: TGTGCCAGCAGTGTTTTTACTAGCCTTGGAACTGAAGCTTTCTTT. Its protein product is CASSVFTSLGTEAFF.

The J gene is TRBJ1-2, the V gene TRBV4-1, with 8 nucleotides matching TRBD1. Per the germline V gene, CDR1 is MGHRA and CDR2 is YSYEKL. After removal of 3 bases from V and 6 bases from J, the junction contained 12 bases not matched to a gene. The CDR3 runs 16 residues. The CDR3 spells CASSQGSRGRPDGYTF. CDR3 in DNA: TGCGCCAGCAGCCAGGGGAGCAGGGGGCGCCCGGATGGCTACACCTTC.

The chain couples TRBV29-1 to TRBJ2-1; 14 bases align to TRBD2. V dropped 7 bases and J dropped 3; count of bases not matched to a gene: 8. This CDR3 is 16 amino acids long. Germline assignment: CDR1 SQVTM and CDR2 ANQGSEA. CDR3 DNA: TGCAGCGCCAGACTAGCGGGGGGGTCCCTCTACAATGAGCAGTTCTTC. Its translation is CSARLAGGSLYNEQFF.

The chain is built from TRBV6-5 and TRBJ1-5; D might be TRBD1 (6 bases). In germline, CDR1 is MNHEY, CDR2 SVGAGI. The CDR3 is 14 amino acids. Between the trimmed V and J ends, which lost 6 bases and 4 bases, there was a span of 13 bases. This chain's CDR3 is CASRHKRGNQPQHF. The CDR3 DNA follows: TGTGCCAGCAGGCATAAGAGGGGGAATCAGCCCCAGCATTTT.

This clone was detected once. The chain joins TRBV25-1 to TRBJ1-4; D is possibly TRBD1 (5 bases). This CDR3 spans 15 amino acids. Trimming shortened V by 1 base and J by 8 bases, and 14 bases separated the two germline ends. In germline, CDR1 is MGHDK, CDR2 SYGVNS. The CDR3 bases are TGTGCCAGCAGTGAATCTCAGGGCATTTGGGAAAAACTGTTTTTT. Translation gives CASSESQGIWEKLFF.

The genes are TRBV7-2 and TRBJ1-2; 7 positions match TRBD1. The germline V gene encodes CDR1 SGHTA and CDR2 FQGNSA. Trimming at V came to 1 base and at J to 5 bases, leaving 4 bases not matched to a gene. The CDR3 is made up of 14 amino acids. The CDR3 nucleotides read TGTGCCAGCAGCTTAGGAGGGACAGTTTATGGCTACACCTTC. Amino acids: CASSLGGTVYGYTF.

V and J are TRBV9 and TRBJ1-3; D may be TRBD1 (6 bases). V dropped 4 bases and J dropped 0 bases, with 17 bases sitting between them. Per the germline V gene, CDR1 is SGDLS and CDR2 is YYNGEE. CDR3 length: 17 amino acids. In DNA form, the CDR3 reads TGTGCCAGCAGCCCCCGACAGGACCCACTCTCTGGAAACACCATATATTTT. This codes for CASSPRQDPLSGNTIYF.

The gene calls are TRBV2 and TRBJ2-3, with a weak D call TRBD1 (6 bases). V was trimmed by 7 bases and J by 9 bases, leaving 14 bases between them. CDR3 length: 12 amino acids. The V gene's germline CDR1 is SNHLY and CDR2 FYNNEI. The CDR3 nucleotides read TGTGCCAGCATGGAGGACAGTAACACGCAGTATTTT. Its protein is CASMEDSNTQYF.

V usage is TRBV5-6 and J usage is TRBJ2-7; possible D gene TRBD1, 5 bases. The CDR3 has 14 residues. V was shortened by 3 bases and J by 1 base, with 11 bases between the two germline ends. Germline-derived CDR1 and CDR2 are SGHDT and YYEEEE. The CDR3 is CASSSASGSYEQYF. For the CDR3, the DNA is TGTGCCAGCAGCTCCGCGTCAGGGTCCTACGAGCAGTACTTC. Full variable domain (remainder filled in from reference TRBV5-6 and TRBJ2-7): DAGVTQSPTHLIKTRGQQVTLRCSPKSGHDTVSWYQQALGQGPQFIFQYYEEEERQRGNFPDRFSGHQFPNYSSELNVNALLLGDSALYLCASSSASGSYEQYFGPGTRLTVT.

V usage is TRBV6-5 and J usage is TRBJ1-3; D is unresolved. This CDR3 has 15 amino acids. The germline gives CDR1 MNHEY, CDR2 SVGAGI. V dropped 4 bases and J dropped 0 bases, with 10 bases sitting between them. CDR3 residues: CASSSGRNSGNTIYF. Written as DNA, the CDR3 is TGTGCCAGCAGTTCAGGACGAAACTCTGGAAACACCATATATTTT.

This rearrangement joins TRBV28 to TRBJ2-7; perhaps TRBD2 as D (5 bases). The V gene's germline CDR1 is MDHEN and CDR2 SYDVKM. With 5 bases removed from V and 0 bases from J, the gap between germline ends came to 17 bases. The CDR3 runs to 16 residues. The CDR3 nucleotides read TGTGCCAGCAGTGTCCTCGGGTTGGGGAGCTCCTACGAGCAGTACTTC. Its translation is CASSVLGLGSSYEQYF.

In this sample, this clone turned up a few times. The chain carries TRBV30 and TRBJ1-6; TRBD1 is a possible D gene (6 bases). V lost 1 base, J lost 6 bases, and 13 bases lay in between. Germline V lookup: CDR1 GTSNPN, CDR2 SVGIG (reference sequence). CDR3 size: 15 residues. Written as DNA, the CDR3 is TGTGCCTGGAGTGGGGGGCTCCCATTTAATTCACCCCTCCACTTT. Translating gives CAWSGGLPFNSPLHF.

This clone showed up just once. The CDR3 is CASSATGLSNQPQHF. DNA for the CDR3: TGTGCCAGCAGCGCTACAGGGTTGAGCAATCAGCCCCAGCATTTT. The genes are TRBV9 and TRBJ1-5; perhaps TRBD1 as D (6 bases). The length of the CDR3 is 15 residues. V was cut by 3 bases and J by 1 base, with 11 bases left in between. Germline CDR1 and CDR2: SGDLS and YYNGEE.

The chain couples TRBV7-7 to TRBJ2-2; D is possibly TRBD2 (6 bases). Trimming took off 2 bases at V and 1 base at J, with 11 bases between the two ends. The germline V gene encodes CDR1 SSHAT and CDR2 FNYEAQ (reference sequence). This CDR3 is 16 amino acids long. In DNA, the CDR3 is TGTGCCAGCAGCTTATCCCGGGGGAAGAACACCGGGGAGCTGTTTTTT. Protein product: CASSLSRGKNTGELFF. Using reference TRBV7-7 and TRBJ2-2 for the parts outside the CDR3, the full variable domain is GAGVSQSPRYKVTKRGQDVTLRCDPISSHATLYWYQQALGQGPEFLTYFNYEAQPDKSGLPSDRFSAERPEGSISTLTIQRTEQRDSAMYRCASSLSRGKNTGELFFGEGSRLTVL.

The V and J genes are TRBV28 and TRBJ2-7; 10 bases map to TRBD2. In germline, CDR1 is MDHEN, CDR2 SYDVKM. This CDR3 region has 14 residues. V dropped 6 bases and J dropped 3; count of bases not matched to a gene: 5. The CDR3 here is CASSPSGGLYEQYF. The CDR3, as DNA: TGTGCCAGCAGCCCTAGCGGGGGCCTCTACGAGCAGTACTTC.

This rearrangement joins TRBV12-3 or TRBV12-4 to TRBJ1-6; maybe TRBD1 (5 bases). CDR3 length: 11 residues. Trimming removed 6 bases at V and 12 bases at J, with 9 bases between. CDR3 amino acids: CASSPGGPLHF. DNA for the CDR3: TGTGCCAGCAGCCCGGGGGGACCCCTCCACTTT.

This chain links TRBV15 with TRBJ2-7, with D unclear. CDR3 length: 13 residues. Trimming removed 1 base at V and 1 base at J, with 5 bases between. The germline V gene encodes CDR1 LNHNV and CDR2 YYDKDF (reference sequence). The CDR3: CATSRVGSYEQYF. As DNA, the CDR3 is TGTGCCACCAGCAGAGTAGGTTCCTACGAGCAGTACTTC.

This chain links TRBV5-1 with TRBJ2-7, with 9 bases aligning to TRBD1. Germline V gene lookup returns CDR1 SGHRS and CDR2 YFSETQ. Trimming took 4 bases from V and 5 from J; bases not matched to a gene: 10. The CDR3 sequence is 15 residues long. The CDR3 sequence is CASSRIQGAGNEQYF. The CDR3 bases are TGCGCCAGCAGCAGAATACAGGGGGCGGGGAACGAGCAGTACTTC.

The chain carries TRBV20-1 and TRBJ2-1; D is unclear. Trimming took off 3 bases at V and 7 bases at J, with 10 bases between the two ends. The CDR3 runs 12 residues. Looked up from germline, CDR1 is DFQATT and CDR2 is SNEGSKA (reference sequence). The CDR3 loop reads CSASLGWNEQFF. Here the CDR3 DNA reads TGCAGTGCTAGTCTGGGTTGGAATGAGCAGTTCTTC.

CDR3 coding DNA: TGTGCCATCAGTGGGACAGGCGGTTCTGGGGCTTTCTTT. Amino acid sequence: CAISGTGGSGAFF. The chain links TRBV10-3 to TRBJ1-1; TRBD1 agrees at 7 bases. Germline assignment: CDR1 ENHRY and CDR2 SYGVKD. V was pared by 4 bases and J by 11 bases, with 10 bases of the junction left unmatched. The CDR3 has 13 amino acids.